A selection of T cell receptor beta chains follows, all from one sample in a study of T-cell memory formation after mild COVID-19. One entry per CDR3 protein, called by TCRdb with MiXCR from the 5' RACE reads. This sample has about 540,000 distinct CDR3 sequences, with roughly 22% found just once. What was sequenced was PBMCs or a T cell subset sorted from them (not recorded which). Receptors originate from an adult woman who had mild COVID-19 (a few samples of this study predate the infection). Cell type and time point are not known. Both conserved end residues are part of each CDR3. The order of the fields is D gene, clone size, J gene, V gene, CDR3 DNA, CDR3 protein. The D gene is left open where the match is weak. The size field is filled for only some rows; it gives once, few, many or a size class.

>.|.|TRBJ1-1|TRBV12-3/TRBV12-4
TGTGCCAGCATCCACTCTGGGGGGCGTAGCACTGAAGCTTTCTTT
CASIHSGGRSTEAFF
>TRBD1|.|TRBJ2-2|TRBV24-1
TGTGCCACCAGGGGACAGGGGAACACCGGGGAGCTGTTTTTT
CATRGQGNTGELFF
>.|.|TRBJ2-7|TRBV19
TGTGCCAGTAGTATACAGACTCCCTCCTACGAGCAGTACTTC
CASSIQTPSYEQYF
>TRBD2|.|TRBJ2-3|TRBV9
TGTGCCAGCAGCGCGATCGGGAGGGCGGGCACAGATACGCAGTATTTT
CASSAIGRAGTDTQYF
>.|.|TRBJ2-2|TRBV5-4
TGTGCCAGCAGCTCGGGGTCAAAAACCGGGGAGCTGTTTTTT
CASSSGSKTGELFF
>.|few|TRBJ1-5|TRBV18
TGTGCCAGCTCACCGACGGAGCATCAGCCCCAGCATTTT
CASSPTEHQPQHF
>TRBD2|.|TRBJ2-7|TRBV4-2
TGTGCCAGCAGCACAGCGGGAGCGAACTCCTACGAGCAGTACTTC
CASSTAGANSYEQYF
>.|.|TRBJ2-1|TRBV27
TGTGCCAGCAGCCTACTAGCCCGGACCTACAATGAGCAGTTCTTC
CASSLLARTYNEQFF
>.|few|TRBJ2-1|TRBV29-1
TGCAGCGTTGATGAGGGGGAGGGGAGCTCCTACAATGAGCAGTTCTTC
CSVDEGEGSSYNEQFF
>.|.|TRBJ2-3|TRBV18
TGTGCCAGCTCACCCTCGGTGGTCGGGACAGATACGCAGTATTTT
CASSPSVVGTDTQYF
>.|.|TRBJ1-2|TRBV5-1
TGCGCCAGCAGCTTGGACGGTTTAGTAGGCTACACCTTC
CASSLDGLVGYTF
>.|.|TRBJ1-1|TRBV4-3
TGCGCCAGCAGCCAAGATCTGGGGGGCGAAGCTTTCTTT
CASSQDLGGEAFF
>.|.|TRBJ1-2|TRBV10-3
TGTGCCATCAGTGAGTCCTCCCTGGAGGTAATGGGTGGCTACACCTTC
CAISESSLEVMGGYTF
>TRBD1|few|TRBJ2-7|TRBV2
TGTGCCAGCAGTGAAGCGTCAGGGGGCGGCCACGAGCAGTACTTC
CASSEASGGGHEQYF
>.|few|TRBJ2-5|TRBV4-1
TGCGCCAGCAGCCAAAGAAGGGGACAAGAGACCCAGTACTTC
CASSQRRGQETQYF
>TRBD2|.|TRBJ2-3|TRBV12-3/TRBV12-4
TGTGCCAGCAGCCAATGGGCGGCGGGGGAGAACACAGATACGCAGTATTTT
CASSQWAAGENTDTQYF
>TRBD1|few|TRBJ1-1|TRBV7-3
TGTGCCAGCAGCTTTGGGGGGACAGGCACTGAAGCTTTCTTT
CASSFGGTGTEAFF
>.|.|TRBJ2-7|TRBV12-3/TRBV12-4
TGTGCCAGCAGGGGGTTCCGCGAGCAGTACTTC
CASRGFREQYF
>.|.|TRBJ1-1|TRBV24-1
TGTGGCACCAGTGCTTCGGACAGCACTCGGGGCACTGAAGCTTTCTTT
CGTSASDSTRGTEAFF
>.|few|TRBJ2-4|TRBV6-5
TGTGCCAGCAGAGGCAGGGTAGCCAAAAACATTCAGTACTTC
CASRGRVAKNIQYF
>TRBD2|.|TRBJ2-5|TRBV29-1
TGCAGCGTTGAAATCCTAGCGGAGGGACAAGAGACCCAGTACTTC
CSVEILAEGQETQYF
>TRBD1|many|TRBJ1-1|TRBV6-6
TGTGCCAGCAGTCACTTGGACAGGGGGGGCACTGAAGCTTTCTTT
CASSHLDRGGTEAFF
>.|.|TRBJ2-5|TRBV20-1
TGCAGTGCTAGAGGTCAGCCACTCCAAGAGACCCAGTACTTC
CSARGQPLQETQYF
>TRBD1|.|TRBJ1-4|TRBV6-5
TGTGCCAGCAGGGAGGACAGGGGCGGTGAAAAACTGTTTTTT
CASREDRGGEKLFF